This TCR beta chain emerged from a study of T cell responses to AZD1222 COVID-19 vaccine. Assay used: immunoSEQ multiplex PCR; TCRdb lists only in-frame clones, some missing. The sample has about 140,000 clones; roughly 92% are singletons. Trimming took off 6 bases at V and 1 base at J, with 10 bases between the two ends. Germline V gives CDR1 MNHEY, CDR2 SMNVEV (reference sequence). The CDR3 length is 14 residues. The receptor's source is an adult in good health. The sample consisted of peripheral blood, taken on day 0 of AZD1222 vaccination. The gene calls are TRBV27 and TRBJ1-5; D remains ambiguous. The CDR3 DNA is TGTGCCAGCAGACCCTCAGGCAGCAATCAGCCCCAGCATTTT. Protein product: CASRPSGSNQPQHF.